These T cell receptor beta chains were read from a single sample in a study of cytomegalovirus exposure and HLA in healthy donors. TCRdb's table, derived via immunoSEQ multiplex PCR, lists solely in-frame clones and lacks some. The repertoire includes some 42,000 clones, 50% to 55% of them detected once, and 12% sits in the top ten. The sequenced sample consisted of PBMCs. The receptors originated from a human donor in good health. Both conserved end residues are part of each CDR3. The D gene is left open where the match is weak. Clone sizes are given selectively: once, few, many, or a class where the clone is expanded.

v_call,clone_size,d_call,j_call,cdr3_nt,cdr3_aa
TRBV28,few,TRBD1,TRBJ1-6,TGTGCCAGCAGCCTACCACGGACAGGGCGTACGCCCCTCCACTTT,CASSLPRTGRTPLHF
TRBV10-3,-,-,TRBJ1-1,TGTGCCCCCCGGGTACTGATGAACACTGAAGCTTTCTTT,CAPRVLMNTEAFF
TRBV29-1,-,TRBD2,TRBJ2-7,TGCAGCGCAGCGGGGGGCTACGAGCAGTACTTC,CSAAGGYEQYF
TRBV4-1,-,-,TRBJ2-7,TGCGCCAGCAGCTTAAGGACTCCCTCAGGAGAGCAGTACTTC,CASSLRTPSGEQYF
TRBV4-3,few,-,TRBJ1-2,TGCGCCAGCAGCCAAGATCCCTGGGGCAACTATGGCTACACCTTC,CASSQDPWGNYGYTF
TRBV6-1,-,TRBD1,TRBJ1-1,TGTGCCAGCAGTGAGGTGGGGACAGCTAACACTGAAGCTTTCTTT,CASSEVGTANTEAFF
TRBV5-6,-,TRBD1,TRBJ1-4,TGTGCCAGCAGCTTGGGACAGGGGAGAAGTGAAAAACTGTTTTTT,CASSLGQGRSEKLFF
TRBV9,-,-,TRBJ2-7,TGTGCCAGCAGCGCTTGGGACTGGGCCTACGAGCAGTACTTC,CASSAWDWAYEQYF
TRBV6-1,few,-,TRBJ2-1,TGTGCCAGCTCGGGGGTCTACAATGAGCAGTTCTTC,CASSGVYNEQFF
TRBV7-2,-,-,TRBJ2-7,TGTGCCAGCAGCTCCGTCACTTACGCCTCTGCCTACGAGCAGTACTTC,CASSSVTYASAYEQYF
TRBV14,-,-,TRBJ2-7,TGTGCCAGCAGCGTCCACTCCTACGAGCAGTACTTC,CASSVHSYEQYF
TRBV6-6,-,TRBD2,TRBJ2-1,TGTGCCAGCAGCCGGACTAGCGGGGGATACAATGAACAGTTCTTC,CASSRTSGGYNEQFF
TRBV18,-,-,TRBJ2-2,TGTGCCAGCTCACCACCGGCGGGGCGACTTAACACCGGGGAGCTGTTTTTT,CASSPPAGRLNTGELFF
TRBV7-9,few,-,TRBJ1-5,TGTGCCAGCGGGGGGGAGGGCAATCAGCCCCAGCATTTT,CASGGEGNQPQHF
TRBV30,-,TRBD1,TRBJ1-2,TGTGCCTGGTCCCGGGACAGGGGTGATGGCTACACCTTC,CAWSRDRGDGYTF
TRBV18,-,-,TRBJ2-2,TGTGCCAGCTCCCCAAACATTGTCGCGAACACCGGGGAGCTGTTTTTT,CASSPNIVANTGELFF
TRBV27,few,TRBD1,TRBJ2-6,TGTGCCAGCAGTTTCCAGGGGGCTGGGGCCAACGTCCTGACTTTC,CASSFQGAGANVLTF
TRBV7-6,-,-,TRBJ1-3,TGTGCCAGCAGCTTTGGGACTGGTAACACCATATATTTT,CASSFGTGNTIYF
TRBV4-2,-,TRBD2,TRBJ2-3,TGTGCCAGCAGCCAAGGTAGCGGGGGGGTATGGGATACGCAGTATTTT,CASSQGSGGVWDTQYF
TRBV10-3,few,TRBD2,TRBJ2-1,TGTGCCATCGGGCAGACTAGCGGGGATGAGCAGTTCTTC,CAIGQTSGDEQFF
TRBV5-1,-,TRBD1,TRBJ1-1,TGCGCCAGCAAGGGACAGGGCGATTTCCGCACTGAAGCTTTCTTT,CASKGQGDFRTEAFF
TRBV28,few,TRBD1,TRBJ2-7,TGTGCCAGCACAAGACAGGGCCCCCACGAGCAGTACTTC,CASTRQGPHEQYF
TRBV10-3,-,-,TRBJ2-7,TGTGCCATCAGTGTCGCGAACGAGCAGTACTTC,CAISVANEQYF
TRBV6-5,-,TRBD2,TRBJ2-1,TGTGCCATACGATCAAGCGGGAGGGCCCACAATGAGCAGTTCTTC,CAIRSSGRAHNEQFF
TRBV27,-,-,TRBJ1-2,TGTGCCAGCAGGCCGACCGGGGGCTATGGCTACACCTTC,CASRPTGGYGYTF
TRBV19,-,TRBD1,TRBJ2-4,TGTGCCAGTAGTATCCGGGGACAGAACTTCCTAAACATTCAGTACTTC,CASSIRGQNFLNIQYF
TRBV29-1,-,-,TRBJ1-2,TGCAGCGCTATAGGGGGGGATAACTATGGCTACACCTTC,CSAIGGDNYGYTF
TRBV28,-,-,TRBJ2-2,TGTGCCAGCAGTTCCACAGATAACACCGGGGAGCTGTTTTTT,CASSSTDNTGELFF
TRBV4-1,-,-,TRBJ2-5,TGCGCCAGCAGCCAAGACCCAGGGAATTCTAAGGAGACCCAGTACTTC,CASSQDPGNSKETQYF